Each of the 18 T cell receptor beta chains below was sequenced from the same sample in a study of metastatic and nonmetastatic thyroid tumors. All patients were treatment-naive before thyroid surgery. TCRdb reprocessed the PCR reads using MiXCR. The sample carries about 69,000 clones, 12% to 15% recorded once. The sample taken for sequencing was blood. The receptors here all came from a male donor with papillary thyroid cancer or a benign thyroid nodule (not recorded which). Some clones in this sample may be carry-over from other donors' samples.

The chain joins TRBV6-5 to TRBJ1-3, with a tentative D call TRBD1 (5 bases). The ends were cut back, 0 bases at V and 6 bases at J, with 15 bases in the middle. Germline-derived CDR1 and CDR2 are MNHEY and SVGAGI. This CDR3 contains 16 residues. CDR3 region: CASSYSGVSPANTIYF. In DNA, the CDR3 is TGTGCCAGCAGTTACTCGGGGGTCAGCCCTGCAAACACCATATATTTT.

This clone was seen many times. J is TRBJ1-1 and V is TRBV11-1; D ambiguous. The CDR3 extends over 15 amino acids. Trimming stripped 7 bases from V and 1 base from J, with 16 bases between. The germline gives CDR1 SGHAT, CDR2 FQDESV (reference sequence). DNA of the CDR3: TGTGCCAGCACCCTACCTGGGATTTGGAACACTGAAGCTTTCTTT. It translates to CASTLPGIWNTEAFF. Based on the CDR3 plus reference TRBV11-1 and TRBJ1-1, the full variable domain is EAEVAQSPRYKITEKSQAVAFWCDPISGHATLYWYRQILGQGPELLVQFQDESVVDDSQLPKDRFSAERLKGVDSTLKIQPAELGDSAMYLCASTLPGIWNTEAFFGQGTRLTVV.

The CDR3 region has the DNA TGTGCCAGCAGCCAACTACGGATCTCCTACAATGAGCAGTTCTTC. It codes for CASSQLRISYNEQFF. The rearrangement uses TRBV3-1 and TRBJ2-1; D is unresolved. The CDR3 spans 15 residues. Between the trimmed V and J ends, which lost 2 bases and 0 bases, there was a span of 8 bases. The germline CDR1 and CDR2 sequences are LGHDT and YNNKEL (reference sequence).

This clone was picked up many times. The V and J genes are TRBV5-1 and TRBJ2-3; D unresolved. V was pared by 0 bases and J by 2 bases, with 7 bases between. The CDR3 has 14 amino acids. CDR1 and CDR2 from the germline V gene are SGHRS and YFSETQ. CDR3 residues: CASSLAQFTDTQYF. The DNA for the CDR3 is TGCGCCAGCAGCTTGGCGCAATTCACAGATACGCAGTATTTT.

This clone was detected ten times or more. V gene TRBV4-1 combines with J gene TRBJ2-2, with 7 bases matching TRBD1. The CDR3 spans 16 residues. CDR1 and CDR2 from the germline V gene are MGHRA and YSYEKL. V was clipped by 3 bases and J by 4 bases; unmatched bases: 8. CDR3 amino acids: CASSHPGQTTTGELFF. DNA for the CDR3: TGCGCCAGCAGCCACCCGGGACAGACTACCACCGGGGAGCTGTTTTTT.

This clone was counted many times. CDR3 protein: CASSPAGAGSNQPQHF. For the CDR3, the DNA is TGTGCCAGCAGCCCGGCGGGTGCGGGAAGCAATCAGCCCCAGCATTTT. The chain employs TRBV9 and TRBJ1-5; D unresolved. Trimming removed 4 bases at V and 1 base at J, with 15 bases between. CDR1 and CDR2 from the germline V gene are SGDLS and YYNGEE. The CDR3 extends over 16 amino acids.

The table lists this clone with a few counts. In DNA form, the CDR3 reads TGTGCCACCTGGAGGGGGGGCATAGATACGCAGTATTTT. Translation gives CATWRGGIDTQYF. The genes are TRBV5-8 and TRBJ2-3; a weak D match, TRBD2 (7 bases). V gave up 9 bases and J gave up 5 bases, with 16 bases separating them. Germline V gene lookup returns CDR1 SGHTS and CDR2 YDEGEE. The CDR3 extends over 13 amino acids.

This clone was observed at least ten times. The chain combines TRBV3-1 with TRBJ2-2; D may be TRBD2 (6 bases). The CDR3 runs 14 residues. V dropped 3 bases and J dropped 1 base, with 6 bases sitting between them. Germline CDR1 reads LGHDT; CDR2 reads YNNKEL (reference sequence). The CDR3 sequence is CASSQRGNTGELFF. CDR3 DNA sequence: TGTGCCAGCAGCCAGCGGGGGAACACCGGGGAGCTGTTTTTT. Drawing the rest from reference TRBV3-1 and TRBJ2-2, the complete variable domain is DTAVSQTPKYLVTQMGNDKSIKCEQNLGHDTMYWYKQDSKKFLKIMFSYNNKELIINETVPNRFSPKSPDKAHLNLHINSLELGDSAVYFCASSQRGNTGELFFGEGSRLTVL.

The rearrangement links TRBV19 to TRBJ2-1, with D possibly matching TRBD2 (6 bases). Trimming cost V 4 bases and J 6 bases, with 19 bases left between them. The germline V gene has CDR1 LNHDA and CDR2 SQIVND (reference sequence). This CDR3 is built from 16 residues. CDR3 protein: CASSNRGLSPSNEQFF. DNA of the CDR3: TGTGCCAGTAGTAACCGGGGACTTAGCCCCAGCAATGAGCAGTTCTTC.

There are many counts of this clone. A much more abundant neighbour one base away suggests this may be a read error. The V gene is TRBV7-2, the J gene TRBJ1-3; D gene ambiguous. Trimming cost V 2 bases and J 6 bases, with 5 bases left between them. This CDR3 region has 12 residues. CDR1 is SGHTA and CDR2 is FQGNSA in the germline V gene. The CDR3, as DNA: TGTGCCAGCAGCTTAATAGTAAACACCATATATTTT. Its protein is CASSLIVNTIYF.

This clone was counted at least ten times. This chain joins TRBV16 and TRBJ1-5, with TRBD1 identical over 7 bases. This CDR3 region has 14 residues. In germline, CDR1 is KGHSY, CDR2 FQNENV. The trim removed 6 bases at V and 5 bases at J, leaving 7 bases unmatched. CDR3: CASSPTGEDQPQHF. As DNA, the CDR3 is TGTGCCAGCAGTCCAACAGGGGAGGATCAGCCCCAGCATTTT.

This clone was counted many times. V gene TRBV9 combines with J gene TRBJ2-1, with 8 bases aligning to TRBD2. Germline-derived CDR1 and CDR2 are SGDLS and YYNGEE. V gave up 4 bases and J gave up 4 bases; unmatched junction bases: 7. The CDR3 length is 15 residues. CDR3 amino acids: CASSPSGLAYNEQFF. The CDR3 nucleotides are TGTGCCAGCAGCCCCTCAGGACTAGCATACAATGAGCAGTTCTTC.

This clone was counted ten times or more. The chain joins TRBV7-6 to TRBJ2-1; D not resolved. Trimming took off 3 bases at V and 5 bases at J, with 5 bases between the two ends. This CDR3 spans 12 amino acids. Germline V lookup: CDR1 SGHVS, CDR2 FNYEAQ. CDR3 in DNA: TGTGCCAGCAGCTTCGTCGACAATGAGCAGTTCTTC. It encodes CASSFVDNEQFF.

This clone occurred many times. The chain uses TRBV7-2 and TRBJ2-1; 12 nucleotides align to TRBD2. In germline, CDR1 is SGHTA, CDR2 FQGNSA. V was clipped by 1 base and J by 7 bases; unmatched bases: 2. There are 15 residues in the CDR3. The CDR3 loop is CASSLGTSGGNEQFF. The CDR3, as DNA: TGTGCCAGCAGCTTAGGCACTAGCGGGGGGAATGAGCAGTTCTTC.

This clone was recorded at least ten times. This rearrangement joins TRBV3-1 to TRBJ2-1; 7 nucleotides line up with TRBD2. V shed 3 bases and J 4 bases; nucleotides not matched to a gene: 6. Germline V gene lookup returns CDR1 LGHDT and CDR2 YNNKEL (reference sequence). The CDR3 is 15 amino acids. The CDR3 loop is CASSHAGASYNEQFF. As DNA, the CDR3 is TGTGCCAGCAGCCACGCGGGAGCATCATACAATGAGCAGTTCTTC.

In this sample, this clone turned up many times. The genes are TRBV6-2 or TRBV6-3 and TRBJ1-2, with TRBD1 as a possible D gene (6 bases). This CDR3 comprises 18 residues. Germline assignment: CDR1 MNHEY and CDR2 SVGEGT. V lost 6 bases and J lost 1, with 24 bases in between. The CDR3 sequence is CASSLLLGQPRDNYGYTF. CDR3 DNA: TGTGCCAGCAGCTTACTCCTAGGACAGCCGAGGGATAACTATGGCTACACCTTC.

This clone was counted ten times or more. The chain has TRBV14 and TRBJ2-7, with D unclear. The CDR3 length is 14 residues. V lost 6 bases to trimming and J lost 4 bases, with 16 bases between them. Germline lookup yields CDR1 SGHDN and CDR2 FVKESK. In DNA form, the CDR3 reads TGTGCCAGCAGATGGGCCCGCGGCCCTTACGAGCAGTACGTC. Protein: CASRWARGPYEQYV.

The chain recombines TRBV6-1 with TRBJ1-4; 7 nucleotides align to TRBD1. Germline loops: CDR1 MNHNS, CDR2 SASEGT. The trim removed 7 bases at V and 8 bases at J, leaving 25 bases unmatched. This CDR3 spans 19 amino acids. CDR3: CASTPRLVPTGALEEKLFF. As DNA, the CDR3 is TGTGCCAGCACCCCTCGGTTGGTCCCAACAGGGGCCCTAGAGGAAAAACTGTTTTTT.